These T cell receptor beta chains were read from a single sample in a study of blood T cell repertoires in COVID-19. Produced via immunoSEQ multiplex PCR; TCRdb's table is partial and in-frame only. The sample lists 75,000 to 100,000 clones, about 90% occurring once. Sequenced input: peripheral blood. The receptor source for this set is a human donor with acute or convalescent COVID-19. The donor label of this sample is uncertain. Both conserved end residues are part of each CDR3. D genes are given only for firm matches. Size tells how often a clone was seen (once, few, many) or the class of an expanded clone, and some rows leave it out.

TGTGCCAGTAGTATGCGGGGGGGCTTCGACACCGGGGAGCTGTTTTTT | CASSMRGGFDTGELFF | TRBV19 | TRBD2 | . | TRBJ2-2
TGTGCCAGCCGGGGGGAGGCGAGATCACCCCTCCACTTT | CASRGEARSPLHF | TRBV2 | . | . | TRBJ1-6
TGTGCCAGCTCAGATGTCGCCTTTGCGGGGGCCTACAATGAGCAGTTCTTC | CASSDVAFAGAYNEQFF | TRBV18 | TRBD2 | . | TRBJ2-1
TGTGCCAGTAGTGTCACAGGGTCAACTGGAAACACCATATATTTT | CASSVTGSTGNTIYF | TRBV19 | . | . | TRBJ1-3
TGTGCCAGCAGCCTAGGACAGACCGTTAGCAATCAGCCCCAGCATTTT | CASSLGQTVSNQPQHF | TRBV5-6 | . | . | TRBJ1-5
TGTGCCAGCAGTTTTCAGGGCTACGAGCAGTACTTC | CASSFQGYEQYF | TRBV7-9 | . | . | TRBJ2-7
TGTGCCAGCAGCGTGAATCTGGACAGAAATCAGCCCCAGCATTTT | CASSVNLDRNQPQHF | TRBV9 | . | . | TRBJ1-5
TGTGCCACCAGGGTGGGACAAAACACCGGGGAGCTGTTTTTT | CATRVGQNTGELFF | TRBV15 | . | . | TRBJ2-2
TGTGCCAGCAGGGAACAGGGTATCCCTAACTATGGCTACACCTTC | CASREQGIPNYGYTF | TRBV6-6 | . | . | TRBJ1-2
TGTGCCAGCAGTTTAGACTTCTACAATGAGCAGTTCTTC | CASSLDFYNEQFF | TRBV28 | . | . | TRBJ2-1
TGTGCCAGCAGCCCTCCCTCTGGAAACACCATATATTTT | CASSPPSGNTIYF | TRBV11-2 | . | . | TRBJ1-3
TGTGCCAGCAGAAGACTAGCGGGGGGGTGGTCTGCCAGCACAGATACGCAGTATTTT | CASRRLAGGWSASTDTQYF | TRBV2 | TRBD2 | once | TRBJ2-3
TGTGCCAGTAGTATTGGGACTTCAAACATTCAGTACTTC | CASSIGTSNIQYF | TRBV19 | . | . | TRBJ2-4
TGTGCCTGGAGTGTCGGTTCAGGGTGGTTGGTAGCACCCCTCCACTTT | CAWSVGSGWLVAPLHF | TRBV30 | . | . | TRBJ1-6
TGTGCCAGCAGCCAAGACCCGTCCAGGGTCTACGAGCAGTACTTC | CASSQDPSRVYEQYF | TRBV4-2 | . | . | TRBJ2-7
TGCAGCGTTACTGCGGGGATCTCTGGAAACACCATATATTTT | CSVTAGISGNTIYF | TRBV29-1 | . | . | TRBJ1-3
TGTGCCATCAGTGAGCCTACAGGGGCCAACACCGGGGAGCTGTTTTTT | CAISEPTGANTGELFF | TRBV10-3 | TRBD1 | . | TRBJ2-2